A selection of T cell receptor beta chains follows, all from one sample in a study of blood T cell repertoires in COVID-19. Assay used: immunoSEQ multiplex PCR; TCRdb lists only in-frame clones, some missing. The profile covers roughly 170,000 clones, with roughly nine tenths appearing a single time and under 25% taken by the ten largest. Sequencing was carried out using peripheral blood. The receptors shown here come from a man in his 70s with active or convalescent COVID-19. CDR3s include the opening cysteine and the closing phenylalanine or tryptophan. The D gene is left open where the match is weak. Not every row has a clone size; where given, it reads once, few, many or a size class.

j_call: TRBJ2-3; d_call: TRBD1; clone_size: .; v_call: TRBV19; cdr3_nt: TGTGCCAGTAGTCAAAAGACAGGGCGAACAGATACGCAGTATTTT; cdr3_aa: CASSQKTGRTDTQYF
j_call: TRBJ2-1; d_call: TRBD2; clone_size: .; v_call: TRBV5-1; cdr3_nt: TGCGCCAGCAGCCCGGGACTAGCCCACAATGAGCAGTTCTTC; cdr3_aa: CASSPGLAHNEQFF
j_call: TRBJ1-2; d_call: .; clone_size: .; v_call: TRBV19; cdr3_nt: TGTGCCAGTAGGTCCAGGGGAGCTAACTATGGCTACACCTTC; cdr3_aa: CASRSRGANYGYTF
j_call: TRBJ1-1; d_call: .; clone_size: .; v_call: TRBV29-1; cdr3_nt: TGCAGCGTTGAAACACACAGGTTCATGAACACTGAAGCTTTCTTT; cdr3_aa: CSVETHRFMNTEAFF
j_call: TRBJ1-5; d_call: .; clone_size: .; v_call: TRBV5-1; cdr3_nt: TGCGCCAGCAGCAGCCAGGGCGGTCAGCCCCAGCATTTT; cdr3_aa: CASSSQGGQPQHF
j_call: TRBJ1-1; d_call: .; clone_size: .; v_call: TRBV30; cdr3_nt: TGTGCCTGGAGTGTAACGGGGGAGGACACTGAAGCTTTCTTT; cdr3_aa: CAWSVTGEDTEAFF
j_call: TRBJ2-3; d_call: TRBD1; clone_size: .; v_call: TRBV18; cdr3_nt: TGTGCCAGCTCACCCGCCGAGGGGGCGCGCGGTACGCAGTATTTT; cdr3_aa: CASSPAEGARGTQYF
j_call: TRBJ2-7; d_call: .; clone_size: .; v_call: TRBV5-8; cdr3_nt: TGTGCCAGCAGCTTCCGGGGTTCCTACGAGCAGTACTTC; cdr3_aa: CASSFRGSYEQYF
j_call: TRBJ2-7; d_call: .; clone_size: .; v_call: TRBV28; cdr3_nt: TGTGCCAGCAATCGTCCAGGCAGCTCCTACGAGCAGTACTTC; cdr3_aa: CASNRPGSSYEQYF
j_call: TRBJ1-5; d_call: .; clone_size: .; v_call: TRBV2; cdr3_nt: TGTGCCAGCAGTGCGCGGGGATTGGGCAATCAGCCCCAGCATTTT; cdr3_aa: CASSARGLGNQPQHF
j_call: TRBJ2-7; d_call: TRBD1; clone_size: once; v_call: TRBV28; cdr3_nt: TGTGCCAGCAGTTTACGCCGGGACAGGGGGTCTGAGCAGTACTTC; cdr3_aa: CASSLRRDRGSEQYF
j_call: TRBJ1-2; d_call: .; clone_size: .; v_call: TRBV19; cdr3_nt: TGTGCCAGTAGGGTCACCCGGGGCTATGGCTACACCTTC; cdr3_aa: CASRVTRGYGYTF
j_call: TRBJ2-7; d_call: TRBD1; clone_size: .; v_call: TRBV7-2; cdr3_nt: TGTGCCAGCAGCGAGGGCAGGGGGCGAGGCGAGCAGTACTTC; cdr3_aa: CASSEGRGRGEQYF
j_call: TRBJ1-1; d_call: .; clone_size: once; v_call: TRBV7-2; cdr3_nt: TGTGCCAGCAGGTCAGGGAACCAGAACACTGAAGCTTTCTTT; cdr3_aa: CASRSGNQNTEAFF
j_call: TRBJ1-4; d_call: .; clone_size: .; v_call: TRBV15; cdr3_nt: TGTGCCACCAGCAGAGAAGGGGGTAGCCATGAAAAACTGTTTTTT; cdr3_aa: CATSREGGSHEKLFF
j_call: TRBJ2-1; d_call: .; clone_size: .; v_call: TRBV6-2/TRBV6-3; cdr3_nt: TGTGCCAGCAGTTACCCAAAGGGTAGAGGGTCCTACAATGAGCAGTTCTTC; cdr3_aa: CASSYPKGRGSYNEQFF
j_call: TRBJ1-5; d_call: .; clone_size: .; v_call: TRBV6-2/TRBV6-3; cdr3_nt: TGTGCCAGCAGGCCTACACTAAACAATCAGCCCCAGCATTTT; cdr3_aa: CASRPTLNNQPQHF
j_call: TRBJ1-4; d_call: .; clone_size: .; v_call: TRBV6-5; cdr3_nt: TGTGCCAGCAGTTACTCGAGGGCCAACGCTGAAAAACTGTTTTTT; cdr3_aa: CASSYSRANAEKLFF
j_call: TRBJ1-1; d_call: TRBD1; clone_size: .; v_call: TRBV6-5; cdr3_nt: TGTGCCACACCAGGGGGAAGGCCCGACGAGGAGGACGCTTTCTTT; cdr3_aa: CATPGGRPDEEDAFF
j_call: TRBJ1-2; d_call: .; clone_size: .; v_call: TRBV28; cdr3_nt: TGTGCCAGCAGTTCCTGGGAGGGAGGTAAAGGCTATGGCTACACCTTC; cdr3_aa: CASSSWEGGKGYGYTF
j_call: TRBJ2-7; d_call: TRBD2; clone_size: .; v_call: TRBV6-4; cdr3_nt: TGTGCCAGCAGTGACCCGAAACTAGCGGGGCCCTCCTACGAGCAGTACTTC; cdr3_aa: CASSDPKLAGPSYEQYF
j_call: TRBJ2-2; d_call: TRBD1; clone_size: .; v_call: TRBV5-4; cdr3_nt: TGTGCCACCTGGGACAGGGAAAGTTATACCGGGGAGCTGTTTTTT; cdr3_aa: CATWDRESYTGELFF
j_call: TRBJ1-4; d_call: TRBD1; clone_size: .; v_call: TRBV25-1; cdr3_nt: TGTGCCAGCAGTGCCGACAGGGGGGTAACTAATGAAAAACTGTTTTTT; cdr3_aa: CASSADRGVTNEKLFF